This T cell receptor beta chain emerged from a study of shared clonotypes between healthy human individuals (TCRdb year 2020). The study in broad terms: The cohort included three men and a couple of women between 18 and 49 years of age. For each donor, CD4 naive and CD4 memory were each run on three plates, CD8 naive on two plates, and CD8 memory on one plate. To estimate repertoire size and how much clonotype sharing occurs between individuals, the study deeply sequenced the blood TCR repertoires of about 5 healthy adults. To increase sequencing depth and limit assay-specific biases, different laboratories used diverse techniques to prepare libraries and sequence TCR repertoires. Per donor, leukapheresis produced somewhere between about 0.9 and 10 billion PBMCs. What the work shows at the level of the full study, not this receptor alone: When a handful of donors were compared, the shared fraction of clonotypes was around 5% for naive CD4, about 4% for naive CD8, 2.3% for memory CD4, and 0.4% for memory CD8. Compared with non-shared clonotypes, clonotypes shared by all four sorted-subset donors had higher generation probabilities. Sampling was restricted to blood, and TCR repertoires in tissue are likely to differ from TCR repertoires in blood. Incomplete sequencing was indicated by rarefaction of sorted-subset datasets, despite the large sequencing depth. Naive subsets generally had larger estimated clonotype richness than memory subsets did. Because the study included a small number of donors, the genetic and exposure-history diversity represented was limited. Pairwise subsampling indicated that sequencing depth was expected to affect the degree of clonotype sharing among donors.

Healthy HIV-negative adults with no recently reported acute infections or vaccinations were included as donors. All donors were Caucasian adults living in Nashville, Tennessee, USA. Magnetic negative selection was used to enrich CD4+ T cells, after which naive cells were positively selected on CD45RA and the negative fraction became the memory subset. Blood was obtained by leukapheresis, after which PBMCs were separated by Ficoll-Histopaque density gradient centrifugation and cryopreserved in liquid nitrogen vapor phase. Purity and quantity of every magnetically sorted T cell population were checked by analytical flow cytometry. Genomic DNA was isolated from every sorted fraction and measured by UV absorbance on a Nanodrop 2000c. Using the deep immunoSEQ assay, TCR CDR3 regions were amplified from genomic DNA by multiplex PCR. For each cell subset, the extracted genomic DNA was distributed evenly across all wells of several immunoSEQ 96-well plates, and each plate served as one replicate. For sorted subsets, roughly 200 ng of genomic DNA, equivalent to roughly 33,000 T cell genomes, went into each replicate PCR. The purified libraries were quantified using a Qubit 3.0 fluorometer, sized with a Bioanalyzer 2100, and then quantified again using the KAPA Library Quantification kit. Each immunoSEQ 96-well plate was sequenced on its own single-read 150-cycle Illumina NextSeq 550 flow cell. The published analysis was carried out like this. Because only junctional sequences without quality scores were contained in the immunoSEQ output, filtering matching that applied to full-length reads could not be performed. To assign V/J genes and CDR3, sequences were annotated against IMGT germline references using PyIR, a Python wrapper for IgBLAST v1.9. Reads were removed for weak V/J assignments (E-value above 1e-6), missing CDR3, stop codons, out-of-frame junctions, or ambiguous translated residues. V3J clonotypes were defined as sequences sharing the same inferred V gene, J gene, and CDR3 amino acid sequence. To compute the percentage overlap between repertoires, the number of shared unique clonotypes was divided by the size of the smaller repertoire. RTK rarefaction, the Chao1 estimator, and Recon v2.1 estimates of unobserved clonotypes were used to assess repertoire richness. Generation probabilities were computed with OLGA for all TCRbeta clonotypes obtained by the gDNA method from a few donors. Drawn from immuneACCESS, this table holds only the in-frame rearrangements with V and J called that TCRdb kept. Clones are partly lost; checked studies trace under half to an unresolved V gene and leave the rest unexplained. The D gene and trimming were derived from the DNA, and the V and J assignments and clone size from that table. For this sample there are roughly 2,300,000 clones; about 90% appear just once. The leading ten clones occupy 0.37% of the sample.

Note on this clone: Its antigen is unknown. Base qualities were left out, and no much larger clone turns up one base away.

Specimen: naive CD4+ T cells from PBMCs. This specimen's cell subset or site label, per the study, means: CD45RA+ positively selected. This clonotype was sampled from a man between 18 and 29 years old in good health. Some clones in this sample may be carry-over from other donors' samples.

The sequence in DNA is TGTGCCAGCAGCTTACCAACTAGCGGGAGGCTCAGTAGGCAGTTCTTC. It encodes CASSLPTSGRLSRQFF. The rearranged segments are TRBV11-2 and TRBJ2-1, with 12 middle bases fitting TRBD2. Inclusive of the bounding cysteine and phenylalanine, the CDR3 is 16 residues long. Just the 48-base CDR3 DNA is kept, in frame starting at base 1. The germline V gene supplies CDR1 SGHAT and CDR2 FQNNGV. Clipping removes 2 bases from V and 12 bases from J, with 11 as the unmatched junction base count.